This T cell receptor beta chain was sequenced in a study of shared clonotypes between healthy human individuals. Generated by immunoSEQ multiplex PCR, the TCRdb table keeps only in-frame clones and is missing some. The data show millions of clones, approximately 90% seen once. Looked up from germline, CDR1 is MDHEN and CDR2 is SYDVKM. The CDR3 is 15 amino acids. J lost 6 bases, V lost 5 bases, and 7 bases had no gene match. Sequencing was carried out using naive CD4+ T cells sorted from blood. Specified subset: CD45RA+ positively selected. The clonotype originates from a man between 18 and 29 years old in good health. The chain uses TRBV28 and TRBJ1-6; 7 positions agree with TRBD1. The CDR3 sequence is CASSARQGLNSPLHF. The CDR3 DNA reads as TGTGCCAGCAGTGCTAGACAGGGACTTAATTCACCCCTCCACTTT.